These 14 T cell receptor beta chains were all obtained from the same sample, sequenced in a study of cytomegalovirus exposure and HLA in healthy donors. The PCR was carried out with 60 Vbeta primers and 13 Jbeta primers. Assay used: immunoSEQ multiplex PCR; TCRdb lists only in-frame clones, some missing. The repertoire has about 150,000 clones, about 88% of them found once; the top ten carry roughly 2.3%. The specimen sequenced was PBMCs. The receptors shown here come from a woman between 18 and 29 years old in good health and CMV-seronegative.

This rearrangement joins TRBV6-6 to TRBJ2-7, with D perhaps TRBD1 (5 bases). The CDR3 loop spans 15 amino acids. With 5 bases removed from V and 5 bases from J, the gap between germline ends came to 19 bases. Germline V CDR1 and CDR2: MNHNY, SVGAGI (reference sequence). This chain's CDR3 is CASSRPLTDKDEQYF. CDR3 DNA sequence: TGTGCCAGCAGTCGCCCCCTTACGGACAAGGACGAGCAGTACTTC.

The gene calls are TRBV18 and TRBJ2-7, with 7 bases aligning to TRBD1. The germline V gene has CDR1 KGHSH and CDR2 LQKENI. This CDR3 is built from 15 residues. After removal of 1 base from V and 0 bases from J, the junction contained 3 bases not matched to a gene. CDR3 loop: CASSPRQGTSYEQYF. As DNA, the CDR3 is TGTGCCAGCTCACCACGACAGGGTACCTCCTACGAGCAGTACTTC.

This sequence joins TRBV5-6 and TRBJ2-5; TRBD2 might be the D (6 bases). CDR1 is SGHDT and CDR2 is YYEEEE in the germline V gene. Trimming took off 0 bases at V and 5 bases at J, with 8 bases between the two ends. The CDR3 is 13 residues long. For the CDR3, the DNA is TGTGCCAGCAGCTTGGCAGGGAGGGAGACCCAGTACTTC. As protein: CASSLAGRETQYF.

The CDR3 DNA follows: TGTGCCAGCAGTAAGCAGGGCTTCTCTGGAAACACCATATATTTT. Translation: CASSKQGFSGNTIYF. The rearrangement joins TRBV27 to TRBJ1-3; a possible D gene is TRBD1 (5 bases). CDR1 and CDR2 (germline): MNHEY, SMNVEV (reference sequence). The CDR3 spans 15 residues. Trimming removed 5 bases from V and 0 bases from J, with 11 bases in between.

The chain recombines TRBV5-6 with TRBJ1-2, with 7 nucleotides matching TRBD1. Germline trimming cut 2 bases from V and 4 bases from J; bases unmatched to any gene: 5. CDR1 and CDR2 from the germline V gene are SGHDT and YYEEEE. This CDR3 is 14 amino acids long. The CDR3 region is CASSFWTGTYGYTF. CDR3 DNA sequence: TGTGCCAGCAGCTTTTGGACAGGAACCTATGGCTACACCTTC.

This clone was recorded once. The genes are TRBV7-3 and TRBJ1-1; tentatively, D is TRBD1 (5 bases). Germline-derived CDR1 and CDR2 are SGHTA and FQGTGA. The length of the CDR3 is 14 residues. The V and J ends lost 0 bases and 1 base respectively, with 6 bases between them. CDR3 sequence reads: CASSLTGQNTEAFF. The CDR3 DNA is TGTGCCAGCAGCTTAACGGGGCAGAACACTGAAGCTTTCTTT.

This clone has only a few counts. The J gene is TRBJ1-2, the V gene TRBV4-3, with TRBD1 matching 7 bases. The CDR3 extends over 16 amino acids. V dropped 1 base and J dropped 5; count of bases not matched to a gene: 10. Germline CDR1 reads LGHNA; CDR2 reads YSLEER. The CDR3 sequence: CASSQGEGQGEYGYTF. The CDR3 DNA is TGCGCCAGCAGCCAAGGGGAAGGGCAGGGGGAGTATGGCTACACCTTC.

The chain couples TRBV18 to TRBJ2-4; D may be TRBD2 (6 bases). Germline assignment: CDR1 KGHSH and CDR2 LQKENI. Trimming left V 3 bases short and J 0 bases short, with 15 bases between. This CDR3 has 17 amino acids. The CDR3 DNA sequence: TGTGCCAGCTCACCCGTCGTCTGGGGACTAGCCAAAAACATTCAGTACTTC. Protein product: CASSPVVWGLAKNIQYF.

The chain has TRBV27 and TRBJ2-1; 8 nucleotides match TRBD1. J gave up 6 bases and V 8 bases, and 9 bases lay outside the gene matches. The V gene's germline CDR1 is MNHEY and CDR2 SMNVEV (reference sequence). The CDR3 sequence is 14 residues long. CDR3 sequence (DNA): TGTGCCAGCCGCAGACAGGGGCAGGCCAATGAGCAGTTCTTC. It specifies CASRRQGQANEQFF.

The V gene is TRBV7-3, the J gene TRBJ2-2; TRBD1 agrees at 9 bases. Per germline, CDR1 SGHTA and CDR2 FQGTGA. The trim removed 5 bases at V and 5 bases at J, leaving 6 bases unmatched. The CDR3 totals 15 residues. CDR3 protein: CASSQGGQGTGELFF. Here the CDR3 DNA reads TGTGCCAGCAGCCAAGGGGGACAGGGAACCGGGGAGCTGTTTTTT.

This chain joins TRBV6-5 and TRBJ2-7; 9 positions agree with TRBD2. This CDR3 is built from 16 residues. Looked up from germline, CDR1 is MNHEY and CDR2 is SVGAGI. V shed 0 bases and J 6 bases; nucleotides not matched to a gene: 9. The DNA of the CDR3 is TGTGCCAGCAGTTACTCACGCGGGAGGGGTGCGGGCGAGCAGTACTTC. As protein: CASSYSRGRGAGEQYF.

This clone has a handful of counts. The chain combines TRBV18 with TRBJ2-5; maybe TRBD2 (6 bases). The germline V gene encodes CDR1 KGHSH and CDR2 LQKENI. This CDR3 has 13 residues. V lost 4 bases and J lost 0, with 6 bases in between. CDR3 nucleotides: TGTGCCAGCTCACTAGCGGACCAAGAGACCCAGTACTTC. Residues: CASSLADQETQYF.

The chain links TRBV10-3 to TRBJ1-2; D gene ambiguous. Deletions cut 4 bases from V and 8 bases from J, with 14 bases between. This CDR3 comprises 13 residues. Germline V gene data show CDR1 as ENHRY and CDR2 as SYGVKD. CDR3 nucleotide sequence: TGTGCCATCAGTGGCCGGGGAGCGCCCGGCTACACCTTC. It is translated as CAISGRGAPGYTF.

J is TRBJ2-5 and V is TRBV9; 8 bases fit TRBD2. Germline CDR1 SGDLS, CDR2 YYNGEE. The junction had 7 bases not matched to a gene; V was cut back by 1 base and J by 5 bases. The CDR3 loop spans 15 amino acids. CDR3 amino acids: CASSVRPGGYETQYF. CDR3 sequence (DNA): TGTGCCAGCAGCGTACGCCCGGGAGGGTATGAGACCCAGTACTTC.